This is a list of T cell receptor beta chains from one sample in a study of cytomegalovirus exposure and HLA in healthy donors. Repertoires were generated with immunoSEQ multiplex PCR, while TCRdb's copy carries only in-frame clones and drops some. The sample comprises some 180,000 clones, approximately 86% of which are singletons, and 1% to 1.4% rests with the top ten. Material for sequencing was PBMCs. These receptors all come from a boy aged 2 to 10 in good health and CMV-seronegative. Each CDR3 is given with its conserved first and last residue. Each record gives: J gene, D gene, clone size, V gene, CDR3 DNA, CDR3 protein. D genes are given only for firm matches. Clone size is stated in some rows and not others, as once, few, many or a class when expanded.

j_call: TRBJ2-7; d_call: TRBD1; clone_size: .; v_call: TRBV5-5; cdr3_nt: TGTGCCAGCAGCTGGACAGGGGCCTTAACCTACGAGCAGTACTTC; cdr3_aa: CASSWTGALTYEQYF
j_call: TRBJ2-1; d_call: TRBD2; clone_size: .; v_call: TRBV7-9; cdr3_nt: TGTGCCAGCAGCCCCACCCTAGGGAGGGATTTGAATGAGCAGTTCTTC; cdr3_aa: CASSPTLGRDLNEQFF
j_call: TRBJ1-5; d_call: .; clone_size: once; v_call: TRBV28; cdr3_nt: TGTGCCAGCAGTATCCCCGGGGGACGCAATCAGCCCCAGCATTTT; cdr3_aa: CASSIPGGRNQPQHF
j_call: TRBJ2-7; d_call: .; clone_size: .; v_call: TRBV11-2; cdr3_nt: TGTGCCAGCAGCTTACTCCAACAGGTGCCCGTCTACGAGCAGTACTTC; cdr3_aa: CASSLLQQVPVYEQYF
j_call: TRBJ1-4; d_call: .; clone_size: .; v_call: TRBV6-1; cdr3_nt: TGTGCCAGCGTCCCCGGGGGATATGAAAAACTGTTTTTT; cdr3_aa: CASVPGGYEKLFF
j_call: TRBJ2-3; d_call: .; clone_size: .; v_call: TRBV30; cdr3_nt: TGTGCCTGGAGTGTAAGACTACCTGGCACAGATACGCAGTATTTT; cdr3_aa: CAWSVRLPGTDTQYF
j_call: TRBJ2-7; d_call: .; clone_size: .; v_call: TRBV19; cdr3_nt: TGTGCCAGTAGTATCTACAGGGGAGGTGTATACGAGCAGTACTTC; cdr3_aa: CASSIYRGGVYEQYF
j_call: TRBJ1-6; d_call: .; clone_size: .; v_call: TRBV5-1; cdr3_nt: TGCGCCAGCAGCCCCGACACAACACGAAGGAATTCACCCCTCCACTTT; cdr3_aa: CASSPDTTRRNSPLHF
j_call: TRBJ2-1; d_call: TRBD2; clone_size: .; v_call: TRBV4-1; cdr3_nt: TGCGCCAGCAGCCAACCCACTAGCGGGGTGTACAATGAGCAGTTCTTC; cdr3_aa: CASSQPTSGVYNEQFF
j_call: TRBJ2-5; d_call: TRBD2; clone_size: .; v_call: TRBV5-1; cdr3_nt: TGCGCCAGCAGCCTAAGCGGGACCGAAGAGACCCAGTACTTC; cdr3_aa: CASSLSGTEETQYF
j_call: TRBJ1-3; d_call: TRBD1; clone_size: .; v_call: TRBV9; cdr3_nt: TGTGCCAGCAGCTCAACCCCGGGACAGGGGAATCCAGCGCCAGGAAACACCATATATTTT; cdr3_aa: CASSSTPGQGNPAPGNTIYF
j_call: TRBJ1-2; d_call: .; clone_size: .; v_call: TRBV30; cdr3_nt: TGTGCCTGGAGGGGGGGGACCTATGGCTACACCTTC; cdr3_aa: CAWRGGTYGYTF
j_call: TRBJ2-7; d_call: TRBD1; clone_size: .; v_call: TRBV5-1; cdr3_nt: TGCGCCAGCAGCTGGGACAGCTCCTCCTACGAGCAGTACTTC; cdr3_aa: CASSWDSSSYEQYF
j_call: TRBJ2-1; d_call: TRBD1; clone_size: .; v_call: TRBV5-1; cdr3_nt: TGCGCCAGCAGAATACAGGGGGCGGGTGGCAATGAGCAGTTCTTC; cdr3_aa: CASRIQGAGGNEQFF
j_call: TRBJ1-1; d_call: TRBD1; clone_size: few; v_call: TRBV28; cdr3_nt: TGTGCCAGCAGTTTACCCCAGGGGGGCACTGAAGCTTTCTTT; cdr3_aa: CASSLPQGGTEAFF
j_call: TRBJ2-1; d_call: .; clone_size: .; v_call: TRBV19; cdr3_nt: TGTGCCAGTAGCCACCGAACCCGCACTAGAGGGAGTGAGCAGTTCTTC; cdr3_aa: CASSHRTRTRGSEQFF
j_call: TRBJ2-5; d_call: TRBD1; clone_size: .; v_call: TRBV14; cdr3_nt: TGTGCCAGCAGCCAAGTTGAGGGGGCAAGAGAGACCCAGTACTTC; cdr3_aa: CASSQVEGARETQYF
j_call: TRBJ1-2; d_call: .; clone_size: few; v_call: TRBV5-8; cdr3_nt: TGTGCCAGCCCTGGCTTCGGGTATGGCTACACCTTC; cdr3_aa: CASPGFGYGYTF
j_call: TRBJ1-4; d_call: TRBD1; clone_size: .; v_call: TRBV9; cdr3_nt: TGTGCCAGCAGCGTAGGGGACAGGGGAAGTGAAAAACTGTTTTTT; cdr3_aa: CASSVGDRGSEKLFF
j_call: TRBJ2-3; d_call: .; clone_size: once; v_call: TRBV7-3; cdr3_nt: TGTGCCAGCAGTCCGACCCCAGGGTTAAGCACAGATACGCAGTATTTT; cdr3_aa: CASSPTPGLSTDTQYF
j_call: TRBJ1-5; d_call: .; clone_size: .; v_call: TRBV27; cdr3_nt: TGTGCCAGCAGGTTTACGGGTAGCAATCAGCCCCAGCATTTT; cdr3_aa: CASRFTGSNQPQHF
j_call: TRBJ1-5; d_call: .; clone_size: .; v_call: TRBV6-5; cdr3_nt: TGTGCCAGCAGGGGGGGGGTGGATCAGCCCCAGCATTTT; cdr3_aa: CASRGGVDQPQHF
j_call: TRBJ2-1; d_call: TRBD2; clone_size: .; v_call: TRBV30; cdr3_nt: TGTGCCTGGAGTACGGGAGGGGAAAATGAGCAGTTCTTC; cdr3_aa: CAWSTGGENEQFF
j_call: TRBJ1-4; d_call: .; clone_size: once; v_call: TRBV7-6; cdr3_nt: TGTGCCAGCAGCTTAGCGGAGACCTATGTTAACGAAAAACTGTTTTTT; cdr3_aa: CASSLAETYVNEKLFF
j_call: TRBJ2-2; d_call: TRBD2; clone_size: .; v_call: TRBV14; cdr3_nt: TGTGCCAGCAGCCAAAGGCTTGGACTAGCGGTCACCGGGGAGCTGTTTTTT; cdr3_aa: CASSQRLGLAVTGELFF
j_call: TRBJ1-6; d_call: TRBD1; clone_size: .; v_call: TRBV29-1; cdr3_nt: TGCAGCGCACGGACAGGGGGTTCACCCCTCCACTTT; cdr3_aa: CSARTGGSPLHF
j_call: TRBJ2-1; d_call: TRBD2; clone_size: .; v_call: TRBV13; cdr3_nt: TGTGCCAGCAGCTCCGGGACTAGTGAATCCTATGAGCAGTTCTTC; cdr3_aa: CASSSGTSESYEQFF
j_call: TRBJ2-7; d_call: .; clone_size: .; v_call: TRBV5-8; cdr3_nt: TGTGCCAGCAGCTTGCCCTTAGGCAGGGCCCCCTACGAGCAGTACTTC; cdr3_aa: CASSLPLGRAPYEQYF
j_call: TRBJ1-5; d_call: TRBD1; clone_size: .; v_call: TRBV19; cdr3_nt: TGTGCCTCCGGGACAGGGGATGAATCTCAGCCCCAGCATTTT; cdr3_aa: CASGTGDESQPQHF
j_call: TRBJ1-5; d_call: .; clone_size: .; v_call: TRBV28; cdr3_nt: TGTGCCAGCAGTTTAGGAGGGGCCCGCAATCAGCCCCAGCATTTT; cdr3_aa: CASSLGGARNQPQHF
j_call: TRBJ1-5; d_call: TRBD1; clone_size: .; v_call: TRBV15; cdr3_nt: TGTGCCACCAGCAGCGGGACAGGGGCCCATAATCAGCCCCAGCATTTT; cdr3_aa: CATSSGTGAHNQPQHF
j_call: TRBJ1-2; d_call: TRBD1; clone_size: .; v_call: TRBV6-5; cdr3_nt: TGTGCCAGCAGTTTCGGGACAGCCTATGGCTACACCTTC; cdr3_aa: CASSFGTAYGYTF
j_call: TRBJ1-2; d_call: .; clone_size: .; v_call: TRBV5-1; cdr3_nt: TGCGCCAGCAGCTTATTTCGGGTCCGGGGTGGCTACACCTTC; cdr3_aa: CASSLFRVRGGYTF